One sample yielded the 16 T cell receptor beta chains listed below, sequenced in a study of CD8 T cells in ankylosing spondylitis. Study-level findings and limits: Blood of patients with ankylosing spondylitis appeared to be characterized by a TCR beta motif of 8 or 9 highly homologous variants.

In TCRdb, the 5' RACE reads were re-called with MiXCR into one record per CDR3 protein. Here the sample spans roughly 700,000 distinct CDR3 sequences, under 20% being singletons. Which antigens these TCRs recognize remains unknown. The specimen sequenced was blood, either unsorted or a sorted T cell fraction (not recorded which). The receptors stem from a male donor with ankylosing spondylitis.

This clonotype was observed a few times. The chain carries TRBV9 and TRBJ2-1, with 13 bases identical to TRBD2. CDR3 length: 19 amino acids. The V gene end was trimmed by 4 bases and the J gene end by 0 bases; junction bases not matched to a gene: 10. Germline lookup yields CDR1 SGDLS and CDR2 YYNGEE. CDR3 protein: CASSLGRLAGGLSYNEQFF. The CDR3 nucleotides are TGTGCCAGCAGCCTAGGGAGACTAGCGGGAGGCCTCTCCTACAATGAGCAGTTCTTC.

This chain joins TRBV11-2 and TRBJ2-1; D possibly corresponds to TRBD1 (5 bases). V was pared by 7 bases and J by 9 bases, with 13 bases between. Germline CDR1 reads SGHAT; CDR2 reads FQNNGV. The CDR3 has 12 amino acids. CDR3 residues: CASTFGASEQFF. The CDR3 DNA reads as TGTGCCAGCACCTTTGGGGCTAGTGAGCAGTTCTTC.

This clonotype was detected a few times. This chain connects TRBV29-1 to TRBJ2-6; 10 bases fit TRBD1. The V gene end was trimmed by 6 bases and the J gene end by 1 base; junction bases not matched to a gene: 9. The germline gives CDR1 SQVTM, CDR2 ANQGSEA. The length of the CDR3 is 17 residues. CDR3 protein: CSVKGTGEASGANVLTF. CDR3 DNA sequence: TGCAGCGTCAAGGGGACAGGGGAGGCTTCTGGGGCCAACGTCCTGACTTTC.

As for this clonotype: The junction and the germline gene differ at one end; a read error may be behind it. This chain links TRBV2 with TRBJ1-2, with 8 nucleotides matching TRBD1. Looked up from germline, CDR1 is SNHLY and CDR2 is FYNNEI. The CDR3 loop spans 13 amino acids. For the CDR3, the DNA is TGTGCCAGCAGTATTGGACAGGGCGCTCCTGCCCGCTTC. Translated: CASSIGQGAPARF.

This clonotype turned up a few times. J is TRBJ1-5 and V is TRBV28; D call uncertain. Per the germline V gene, CDR1 is MDHEN and CDR2 is SYDVKM. The CDR3 totals 14 residues. The germline V and J ends were trimmed by 3 bases and 11 bases, with 17 bases remaining between them. CDR3 bases: TGTGCCAGCAGTTTTGAAGTGGGATTTCCGTCCCAGCATTTT. Its translation is CASSFEVGFPSQHF.

This clonotype appeared a few times. This chain connects TRBV5-4 to TRBJ2-1; 7 bases match TRBD2. J lost 0 bases, V lost 6 bases, and 9 bases had no gene match. The CDR3 runs 16 residues. CDR1 is SGHNT, CDR2 YYREEE, per germline (reference sequence). CDR3 sequence reads: CASTSGRGSSYNEQFF. The CDR3 bases are TGTGCCAGCACCTCGGGGCGGGGGAGCTCCTACAATGAGCAGTTCTTC.

The rearrangement uses TRBV10-3 and TRBJ2-2; 7 positions match TRBD1. V was pared by 7 bases and J by 8 bases, with 7 bases of the junction left unmatched. The CDR3 covers 13 residues. In germline, CDR1 is ENHRY, CDR2 SYGVKD. The CDR3 is CAITSTGIGELFF. DNA of the CDR3: TGTGCCATCACCTCGACAGGGATTGGGGAGCTGTTTTTT.

This clonotype was detected a few times. The gene calls are TRBV7-9 and TRBJ2-7, with 13 bases that match TRBD2. The CDR3 consists of 15 residues. The germline CDR1 and CDR2 sequences are SEHNR and FQNEAQ (reference sequence). V shed 5 bases, J shed 5 bases, and the junction held 6 bases outside the gene matches. CDR3 loop: CASSLEGLAGDEQYF. For the CDR3, the DNA is TGTGCCAGCAGCCTGGAAGGACTAGCGGGGGACGAGCAGTACTTC.

The rearrangement uses TRBV2 and TRBJ1-4, with 7 bases aligning to TRBD1. The CDR3 extends over 15 amino acids. J was trimmed by 8 bases and V by 6 bases; bases with no gene match: 12. Germline lookup yields CDR1 SNHLY and CDR2 FYNNEI. Written as DNA, the CDR3 is TGTGCCAGCAGCGGTTACACAGGGGTTCGGGAAAAACTGTTTTTT. Translating it yields CASSGYTGVREKLFF.

This clonotype was counted only a few times. This rearrangement joins TRBV12-3 or TRBV12-4 to TRBJ2-7; D possibly matches TRBD1 or TRBD2 (6 bases each). V lost 4 bases and J 0 bases, leaving 16 bases between the germline ends. This CDR3 has 16 amino acids. CDR3 in amino acids: CASSSLTGTASYEQYF. Written as DNA, the CDR3 is TGTGCCAGCAGTTCACTTACAGGGACTGCCTCCTACGAGCAGTACTTC.

This chain links TRBV20-1 with TRBJ2-1; 10 nucleotides match TRBD1. Germline V gives CDR1 DFQATT, CDR2 SNEGSKA (reference sequence). The CDR3 runs 16 residues. With V trimmed by 4 bases and J by 4 bases, 10 bases remained unmatched. The CDR3 nucleotides are TGCAGTGCTAAAAAACCGGGACAGGGGAATTACAATGAGCAGTTCTTC. This gives the protein CSAKKPGQGNYNEQFF.

This clonotype was observed a few times. The CDR3 nucleotides read TGTGCCAGCAGCCCGCGTCTTGTCGAGCAGTACTTC. Translation: CASSPRLVEQYF. V gene TRBV5-8 combines with J gene TRBJ2-7; D remains unclear. Germline loops: CDR1 SGHTS, CDR2 YDEGEE. Trimming pared 4 bases from V and 6 bases from J, leaving 11 bases between. The CDR3 is 12 residues long.

This clonotype was counted only a few times. The genes are TRBV4-3 and TRBJ1-6; maybe TRBD1 (6 bases). Between the trimmed V and J ends, which lost 2 bases and 6 bases, there was a span of 14 bases. This CDR3 comprises 16 residues. CDR1 and CDR2 (germline): LGHNA, YSLEER. CDR3 coding DNA: TGCGCCAGCAGCCAATCCGCGGGGGGCGGTAATTCACCCCTCCACTTT. This codes for CASSQSAGGGNSPLHF.

This clonotype was seen a few times. The chain joins TRBV5-5 to TRBJ2-7; D is possibly TRBD2 (6 bases). V lost 2 bases and J lost 4, with 16 bases in between. Germline-derived CDR1 and CDR2 are SGHKS and YYEKEE (reference sequence). This CDR3 is built from 15 residues. The CDR3 protein is CASSLLGRYGYEQYF. As DNA, the CDR3 is TGTGCCAGCAGCTTACTTGGGAGGTATGGGTACGAGCAGTACTTC.

This clonotype was seen only a few times. The chain carries TRBV20-1 and TRBJ1-1, with D unresolved. CDR1 is DFQATT, CDR2 SNEGSKA, per germline (reference sequence). CDR3 length: 14 amino acids. Trimming shortened V by 0 bases and J by 1 base, and 9 bases separated the two germline ends. As DNA, the CDR3 is TGCAGTGCTAGAGAAACCAACGGGAACACTGAAGCTTTCTTT. Encoded protein: CSARETNGNTEAFF.

The gene calls are TRBV4-1 and TRBJ2-7; 12 nucleotides align to TRBD1. Looked up from germline, CDR1 is MGHRA and CDR2 is YSYEKL. This CDR3 region has 16 residues. V shed 1 base and J 5 bases; nucleotides not matched to a gene: 6. CDR3 nucleotide sequence: TGCGCCAGCAGCCAAGCCGGGGGGACAGGGGGCCACGAGCAGTACTTC. As protein: CASSQAGGTGGHEQYF.